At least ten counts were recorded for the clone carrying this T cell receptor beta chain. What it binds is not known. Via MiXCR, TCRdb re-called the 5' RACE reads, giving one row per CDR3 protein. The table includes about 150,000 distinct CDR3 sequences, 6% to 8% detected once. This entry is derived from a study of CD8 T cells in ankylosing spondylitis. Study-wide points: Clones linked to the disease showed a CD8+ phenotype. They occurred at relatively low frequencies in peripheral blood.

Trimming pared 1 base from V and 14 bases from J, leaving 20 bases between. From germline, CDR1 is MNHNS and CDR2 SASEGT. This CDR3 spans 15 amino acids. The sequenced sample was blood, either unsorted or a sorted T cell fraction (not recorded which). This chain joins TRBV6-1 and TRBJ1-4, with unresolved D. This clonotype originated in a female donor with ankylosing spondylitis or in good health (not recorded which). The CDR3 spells CASSEGVSLRGRLFF. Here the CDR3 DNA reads TGTGCCAGCAGTGAAGGAGTTTCCCTCCGAGGTCGGCTGTTTTTT.